Listed below are T cell receptor beta chains from one sample, sequenced in a study of blood T cell repertoires in COVID-19. Using immunoSEQ multiplex PCR, the repertoire was profiled, and TCRdb retains in-frame clones only, with some absent. The table includes roughly 180,000 clones, around 82% detected once. Sequenced input: peripheral blood. The receptors derive from a man aged 55 to 70 who had recovered from COVID-19. Each CDR3 is given with its conserved first and last residue. A D gene is named only where the DNA matches it firmly. Clone size, where shown, is once, few, many, or a class for clones that have expanded.

v_gene: TRBV2; abundance: -; j_gene: TRBJ2-4; d_gene: -; CDR3aa: CASSPGNAKNIQYF; CDR3nt: TGTGCCAGCAGTCCCGGGAATGCCAAAAACATTCAGTACTTC
v_gene: TRBV7-9; abundance: -; j_gene: TRBJ2-5; d_gene: TRBD1; CDR3aa: CASTRARGRETQYF; CDR3nt: TGTGCCAGCACCCGGGCGAGGGGGCGCGAGACCCAGTACTTC
v_gene: TRBV29-1; abundance: -; j_gene: TRBJ1-2; d_gene: -; CDR3aa: CSVRATAGYTF; CDR3nt: TGCAGCGTGCGGGCCACAGCTGGCTACACCTTC
v_gene: TRBV10-3; abundance: -; j_gene: TRBJ1-2; d_gene: -; CDR3aa: CAISESKAGTWGYTF; CDR3nt: TGTGCCATCAGTGAGTCGAAGGCAGGGACTTGGGGCTACACCTTC
v_gene: TRBV7-2; abundance: once; j_gene: TRBJ1-2; d_gene: -; CDR3aa: CASSLGQLANYGYTF; CDR3nt: TGTGCCAGCAGCTTAGGACAGTTAGCTAACTATGGCTACACCTTC
v_gene: TRBV5-1; abundance: -; j_gene: TRBJ1-1; d_gene: -; CDR3aa: CASSGAGADTEAFF; CDR3nt: TGCGCCAGCAGCGGAGCAGGGGCGGACACTGAAGCTTTCTTT
v_gene: TRBV28; abundance: -; j_gene: TRBJ1-2; d_gene: -; CDR3aa: CASSPLYTGPGYTF; CDR3nt: TGTGCCAGCAGTCCTTTGTACACAGGGCCGGGCTACACCTTC
v_gene: TRBV4-3; abundance: -; j_gene: TRBJ2-7; d_gene: TRBD1; CDR3aa: CASSPQRDRGYEQYF; CDR3nt: TGCGCCAGCAGCCCGCAACGGGACAGGGGTTACGAGCAGTACTTC
v_gene: TRBV29-1; abundance: -; j_gene: TRBJ1-2; d_gene: TRBD1; CDR3aa: CSVERTGANYGYTF; CDR3nt: TGCAGCGTTGAACGGACAGGGGCTAACTATGGCTACACCTTC
v_gene: TRBV6-5; abundance: -; j_gene: TRBJ1-2; d_gene: -; CDR3aa: CASTLPGGSGYTF; CDR3nt: TGTGCCAGCACCCTACCGGGGGGAAGTGGCTACACCTTC
v_gene: TRBV19; abundance: -; j_gene: TRBJ2-1; d_gene: -; CDR3aa: CASSMGGAVGSYNEQFF; CDR3nt: TGTGCCAGTAGTATGGGGGGGGCAGTTGGGTCCTACAATGAGCAGTTCTTC
v_gene: TRBV7-7; abundance: -; j_gene: TRBJ2-5; d_gene: -; CDR3aa: CASSFQEAETQYF; CDR3nt: TGTGCTAGCAGCTTTCAGGAGGCAGAGACCCAGTACTTC
v_gene: TRBV6-2/TRBV6-3; abundance: -; j_gene: TRBJ2-5; d_gene: -; CDR3aa: CASSYPSETQYF; CDR3nt: TGTGCCAGCAGTTACCCCTCGGAGACCCAGTACTTC
v_gene: TRBV5-1; abundance: once; j_gene: TRBJ2-7; d_gene: -; CDR3aa: CASSVATGPSYEQYF; CDR3nt: TGCGCCAGCAGCGTGGCCACAGGGCCCTCCTACGAGCAGTACTTC
v_gene: TRBV12-5; abundance: -; j_gene: TRBJ2-7; d_gene: TRBD1; CDR3aa: CASGLVSILWDREYHEQYF; CDR3nt: TGTGCTAGTGGCCTTGTCAGTATCTTATGGGACAGGGAGTACCACGAGCAGTACTTC
v_gene: TRBV2; abundance: -; j_gene: TRBJ1-1; d_gene: -; CDR3aa: CASRKEFGGTEAFF; CDR3nt: TGTGCCAGCAGGAAGGAGTTCGGGGGCACTGAAGCTTTCTTT
v_gene: TRBV12-3/TRBV12-4; abundance: few; j_gene: TRBJ1-6; d_gene: -; CDR3aa: CASSFSNSPLHF; CDR3nt: TGTGCCAGCAGTTTCAGTAATTCACCCCTCCACTTT
v_gene: TRBV14; abundance: -; j_gene: TRBJ2-3; d_gene: -; CDR3aa: CASSQELGHPDTQYF; CDR3nt: TGTGCCAGCAGCCAAGAGTTGGGACACCCAGATACGCAGTATTTT
v_gene: TRBV7-2; abundance: -; j_gene: TRBJ2-3; d_gene: TRBD2; CDR3aa: CASRAERGGHTDTQYF; CDR3nt: TGTGCCAGCAGAGCAGAGCGGGGGGGGCACACAGATACGCAGTATTTT
v_gene: TRBV30; abundance: -; j_gene: TRBJ2-2; d_gene: TRBD2; CDR3aa: CASSGADTGELFF; CDR3nt: TGTGCCTCTAGCGGGGCCGACACCGGGGAGCTGTTTTTT
v_gene: TRBV5-8; abundance: -; j_gene: TRBJ2-1; d_gene: -; CDR3aa: CASSLVGHSYNEQFF; CDR3nt: TGTGCCAGCAGCTTGGTGGGGCACTCCTACAATGAGCAGTTCTTC
v_gene: TRBV7-7; abundance: few; j_gene: TRBJ2-2; d_gene: TRBD1; CDR3aa: CASSLGGGTGELFF; CDR3nt: TGTGCTAGCAGCTTAGGGGGCGGCACCGGGGAGCTGTTTTTT
v_gene: TRBV5-1; abundance: -; j_gene: TRBJ2-2; d_gene: -; CDR3aa: CASSWGGDTGELFF; CDR3nt: TGCGCCAGCAGCTGGGGCGGGGACACCGGGGAGCTGTTTTTT
v_gene: TRBV11-3; abundance: -; j_gene: TRBJ2-2; d_gene: TRBD2; CDR3aa: CASSREGNTGELFF; CDR3nt: TGTGCCAGCAGCCGGGAGGGGAACACCGGGGAGCTGTTTTTT
v_gene: TRBV5-4; abundance: -; j_gene: TRBJ2-5; d_gene: TRBD1; CDR3aa: CASSSRTGGGGTQYF; CDR3nt: TGTGCCAGCAGCTCGAGGACAGGGGGCGGTGGGACCCAGTACTTC
v_gene: TRBV24-1; abundance: -; j_gene: TRBJ1-4; d_gene: TRBD1; CDR3aa: CATSDPHRGTTNEKLFF; CDR3nt: TGTGCCACCAGTGACCCCCACAGGGGCACAACTAATGAAAAACTGTTTTTT
v_gene: TRBV19; abundance: once; j_gene: TRBJ1-3; d_gene: -; CDR3aa: CASSLQKTSGNTIYF; CDR3nt: TGTGCCAGTAGTCTTCAGAAAACCTCTGGAAACACCATATATTTT
v_gene: TRBV18; abundance: -; j_gene: TRBJ1-2; d_gene: -; CDR3aa: CASSLGQSPNYGYTF; CDR3nt: TGTGCCAGCTCTCTCGGACAGAGTCCTAACTATGGCTACACCTTC
v_gene: TRBV3-1/TRBV3-2; abundance: -; j_gene: TRBJ1-4; d_gene: TRBD1; CDR3aa: CASSQGIRDRAEKLFF; CDR3nt: TGTGCCAGCAGCCAAGGTATAAGGGACAGGGCTGAAAAACTGTTTTTT
v_gene: TRBV20-1; abundance: -; j_gene: TRBJ2-1; d_gene: -; CDR3aa: CSARGAEQFF; CDR3nt: TGCAGTGCTAGAGGGGCTGAGCAGTTCTTC
v_gene: TRBV29-1; abundance: -; j_gene: TRBJ2-6; d_gene: -; CDR3aa: CSVAGGSGANVLTF; CDR3nt: TGCAGCGTTGCCGGGGGCTCTGGGGCCAACGTCCTGACTTTC
v_gene: TRBV19; abundance: -; j_gene: TRBJ1-5; d_gene: TRBD1; CDR3aa: CASSSDRVGGNQPQHF; CDR3nt: TGTGCCAGTAGTAGCGACAGGGTCGGCGGCAATCAGCCCCAGCATTTT
v_gene: TRBV5-8; abundance: -; j_gene: TRBJ2-7; d_gene: TRBD1; CDR3aa: CASSLTGTGTYEQYF; CDR3nt: TGTGCCAGCAGCTTAACCGGGACAGGAACCTACGAGCAGTACTTC
v_gene: TRBV11-2; abundance: -; j_gene: TRBJ2-5; d_gene: -; CDR3aa: CASTLQETQYF; CDR3nt: TGTGCCAGCACCCTACAAGAGACCCAGTACTTC
v_gene: TRBV7-2; abundance: -; j_gene: TRBJ1-1; d_gene: -; CDR3aa: CASSFTGNTEAFF; CDR3nt: TGTGCCAGCAGCTTTACCGGGAACACTGAAGCTTTCTTT
v_gene: TRBV7-7; abundance: -; j_gene: TRBJ1-4; d_gene: -; CDR3aa: CASSLAPKFGDEKLFF; CDR3nt: TGTGCTAGCAGCTTAGCCCCCAAGTTCGGTGATGAAAAACTGTTTTTT
v_gene: TRBV19; abundance: once; j_gene: TRBJ1-3; d_gene: -; CDR3aa: CASRIYGSRESGNTIYF; CDR3nt: TGTGCCAGTAGGATATATGGTAGCCGGGAATCTGGAAACACCATATATTTT
v_gene: TRBV11-2; abundance: -; j_gene: TRBJ2-3; d_gene: -; CDR3aa: CASSLELYSTDTQYF; CDR3nt: TGTGCCAGCAGCTTGGAGTTGTACAGCACAGATACGCAGTATTTT
v_gene: TRBV7-2; abundance: -; j_gene: TRBJ1-6; d_gene: -; CDR3aa: CASSLAGSNSPLHF; CDR3nt: TGTGCCAGCAGCTTAGCAGGGAGCAATTCACCCCTCCACTTT
v_gene: TRBV6-5; abundance: -; j_gene: TRBJ1-2; d_gene: TRBD1; CDR3aa: CASSPQGGRYGYTF; CDR3nt: TGTGCCAGCAGTCCACAGGGGGGCAGGTATGGCTACACCTTC
v_gene: TRBV6-5; abundance: -; j_gene: TRBJ2-7; d_gene: -; CDR3aa: CASRPGAMEQYF; CDR3nt: TGTGCCAGCAGGCCCGGAGCGATGGAGCAGTACTTC
v_gene: TRBV28; abundance: -; j_gene: TRBJ1-1; d_gene: -; CDR3aa: CASSLGLVNTEAFF; CDR3nt: TGTGCCAGCAGTTTAGGACTGGTGAACACTGAAGCTTTCTTT
v_gene: TRBV19; abundance: -; j_gene: TRBJ2-4; d_gene: -; CDR3aa: CASWDWGLNIQYF; CDR3nt: TGTGCCAGTTGGGACTGGGGTTTAAACATTCAGTACTTC
v_gene: TRBV6-1; abundance: -; j_gene: TRBJ2-3; d_gene: TRBD2; CDR3aa: CASSVNLAGASTDTQYF; CDR3nt: TGTGCCAGCAGTGTCAATCTAGCGGGGGCTAGCACAGATACGCAGTATTTT
v_gene: TRBV5-1; abundance: -; j_gene: TRBJ2-1; d_gene: -; CDR3aa: CASSPTNGEQFF; CDR3nt: TGCGCCAGCAGTCCTACTAACGGTGAGCAGTTCTTC
v_gene: TRBV30; abundance: -; j_gene: TRBJ1-2; d_gene: -; CDR3aa: CAWSAGDYGYTF; CDR3nt: TGTGCCTGGAGCGCGGGTGACTATGGCTACACCTTC
v_gene: TRBV27; abundance: -; j_gene: TRBJ1-1; d_gene: -; CDR3aa: CASSFLSPDRLNTEAFF; CDR3nt: TGTGCCAGCAGTTTTTTATCCCCGGACAGATTAAACACTGAAGCTTTCTTT
v_gene: TRBV18; abundance: -; j_gene: TRBJ2-7; d_gene: -; CDR3aa: CASSQTRGASYEQYF; CDR3nt: TGTGCCAGCTCTCAAACCAGGGGAGCATCCTACGAGCAGTACTTC
v_gene: TRBV19; abundance: -; j_gene: TRBJ2-5; d_gene: TRBD2; CDR3aa: CASKWTSGGSGYQETQYF; CDR3nt: TGTGCCAGTAAATGGACTAGCGGGGGATCGGGGTACCAAGAGACCCAGTACTTC
v_gene: TRBV5-4; abundance: -; j_gene: TRBJ2-1; d_gene: -; CDR3aa: CASSPGLLSYNEQFF; CDR3nt: TGTGCCAGCAGCCCTGGACTGTTATCCTACAATGAGCAGTTCTTC
v_gene: TRBV6-5; abundance: -; j_gene: TRBJ2-3; d_gene: -; CDR3aa: CVRGRGTDTQYF; CDR3nt: TGTGTACGGGGGCGGGGGACAGATACGCAGTATTTT
v_gene: TRBV6-5; abundance: -; j_gene: TRBJ2-5; d_gene: -; CDR3aa: CASLYGQGYETQYF; CDR3nt: TGTGCCAGCTTATACGGGCAGGGATATGAGACCCAGTACTTC